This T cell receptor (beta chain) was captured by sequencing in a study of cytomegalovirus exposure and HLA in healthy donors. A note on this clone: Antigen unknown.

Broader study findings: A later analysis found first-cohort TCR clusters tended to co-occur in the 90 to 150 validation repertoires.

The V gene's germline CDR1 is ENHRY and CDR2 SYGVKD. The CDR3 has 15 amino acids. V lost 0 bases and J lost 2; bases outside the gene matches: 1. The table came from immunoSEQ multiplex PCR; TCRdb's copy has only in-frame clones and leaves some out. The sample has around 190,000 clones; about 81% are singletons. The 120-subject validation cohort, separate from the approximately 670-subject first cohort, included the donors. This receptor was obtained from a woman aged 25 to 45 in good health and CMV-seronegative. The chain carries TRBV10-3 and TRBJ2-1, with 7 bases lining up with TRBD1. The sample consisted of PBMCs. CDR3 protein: CAISESGGAYNEQFF. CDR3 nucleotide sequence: TGTGCCATCAGTGAGTCAGGGGGCGCCTACAATGAGCAGTTCTTC.